A selection of T cell receptor beta chains follows, all from one sample in a study of OX40 agonist ivuxolimab in advanced cancers. Some clones are missing from TCRdb's copy, which holds only in-frame ones; the method was immunoSEQ multiplex PCR. The data contain around 62,000 clones, approximately 80% of them singletons. The source was CD4+ or CD8+ T cells sorted from blood, collected in a trial of the OX40 agonist ivuxolimab. Every receptor here comes from an adult with an advanced solid tumor such as melanoma, head and neck, liver or kidney cancer. Each CDR3 is given with its conserved first and last residue. A D gene is named only where the DNA matches it firmly. Rows give clone size only sometimes, using once, few, many, or a class for an expanded clone.

j_gene: TRBJ2-7
abundance: -
v_gene: TRBV23-1
d_gene: -
CDR3aa: CASSHVCRLGGYF
CDR3nt: TGCGCCAGCAGTCATGTTTGTAGGCTAGGGGGGTACTTC

j_gene: TRBJ1-5
abundance: -
v_gene: TRBV5-1
d_gene: TRBD1
CDR3aa: CASSPGQGVGNQPQHF
CDR3nt: TGCGCCAGCAGCCCCGGACAGGGGGTAGGCAATCAGCCCCAGCATTTT

j_gene: TRBJ2-1
abundance: -
v_gene: TRBV7-2
d_gene: -
CDR3aa: CASSLAQGLGSYNEQFF
CDR3nt: TGTGCCAGCAGCTTAGCGCAGGGGCTGGGCTCCTACAATGAGCAGTTCTTC

j_gene: TRBJ2-7
abundance: -
v_gene: TRBV18
d_gene: -
CDR3aa: CASSPPSGYEQYF
CDR3nt: TGTGCCAGCTCACCACCGTCAGGCTACGAGCAGTACTTC

j_gene: TRBJ2-1
abundance: -
v_gene: TRBV7-9
d_gene: -
CDR3aa: CASMLSGAGHNEQFF
CDR3nt: TGTGCCAGCATGCTATCCGGGGCAGGGCACAATGAGCAGTTCTTC

j_gene: TRBJ1-1
abundance: -
v_gene: TRBV5-1
d_gene: -
CDR3aa: CASTSEGRNTEAFF
CDR3nt: TGCGCCAGCACCTCGGAGGGGAGGAACACTGAAGCTTTCTTT

j_gene: TRBJ1-4
abundance: -
v_gene: TRBV5-1
d_gene: -
CDR3aa: CASSLRLTGSQEKLFF
CDR3nt: TGCGCCAGCAGCTTACGCCTTACAGGATCGCAAGAAAAACTGTTTTTT

j_gene: TRBJ1-5
abundance: once
v_gene: TRBV6-1
d_gene: TRBD1
CDR3aa: CASSKTGGQDQPQHF
CDR3nt: TGTGCCAGCAGTAAGACAGGGGGACAGGATCAGCCCCAGCATTTT

j_gene: TRBJ1-5
abundance: -
v_gene: TRBV5-5
d_gene: -
CDR3aa: CASSLGDYSNQPQHF
CDR3nt: TGTGCCAGCAGCCTGGGCGACTATAGCAATCAGCCCCAGCATTTT

j_gene: TRBJ1-2
abundance: -
v_gene: TRBV2
d_gene: -
CDR3aa: CASSDAGTNYGYTF
CDR3nt: TGTGCCAGCAGTGACGCAGGGACTAACTATGGCTACACCTTC

j_gene: TRBJ2-7
abundance: -
v_gene: TRBV5-1
d_gene: -
CDR3aa: CASSFYRDSSYEQYF
CDR3nt: TGCGCCAGCAGCTTTTACAGGGATAGCTCCTACGAGCAGTACTTC

j_gene: TRBJ2-2
abundance: -
v_gene: TRBV5-4
d_gene: -
CDR3aa: CASSPRGAGNTGELFF
CDR3nt: TGTGCCAGCAGCCCCCGGGGGGCGGGGAACACCGGGGAGCTGTTTTTT

j_gene: TRBJ2-5
abundance: -
v_gene: TRBV5-1
d_gene: TRBD2
CDR3aa: CASRGTGGKGETQYF
CDR3nt: TGCGCCAGCAGAGGAACCGGGGGGAAGGGCGAGACCCAGTACTTC

j_gene: TRBJ2-7
abundance: -
v_gene: TRBV28
d_gene: -
CDR3aa: CASSVTYEQYF
CDR3nt: TGTGCCAGCAGTGTGACCTACGAGCAGTACTTC

j_gene: TRBJ2-3
abundance: -
v_gene: TRBV15
d_gene: -
CDR3aa: CATSRDQDTQYF
CDR3nt: TGTGCCACCAGCAGAGATCAGGATACGCAGTATTTT

j_gene: TRBJ1-3
abundance: -
v_gene: TRBV5-6
d_gene: -
CDR3aa: CASSGTAAGNTIYF
CDR3nt: TGTGCCAGCAGCGGGACTGCGGCTGGAAACACCATATATTTT

j_gene: TRBJ2-3
abundance: -
v_gene: TRBV15
d_gene: TRBD2
CDR3aa: CATSKIIAGGLTDTQYF
CDR3nt: TGTGCCACCAGCAAGATCATAGCGGGGGGTTTAACAGATACGCAGTATTTT

j_gene: TRBJ1-1
abundance: -
v_gene: TRBV29-1
d_gene: -
CDR3aa: CSVAQAENTEAFF
CDR3nt: TGCAGCGTTGCCCAGGCGGAAAACACTGAAGCTTTCTTT

j_gene: TRBJ1-1
abundance: -
v_gene: TRBV19
d_gene: TRBD1
CDR3aa: CATDRGMNTEAFF
CDR3nt: TGTGCCACGGACAGGGGTATGAACACTGAAGCTTTCTTT

j_gene: TRBJ1-1
abundance: -
v_gene: TRBV6-5
d_gene: -
CDR3aa: CASSYSLNTEAFF
CDR3nt: TGTGCCAGCAGTTACTCTTTGAACACTGAAGCTTTCTTT

j_gene: TRBJ1-4
abundance: -
v_gene: TRBV7-3
d_gene: -
CDR3aa: CASSPRRATNEKLFF
CDR3nt: TGTGCCAGCAGCCCCAGAAGAGCAACTAATGAAAAACTGTTTTTT

j_gene: TRBJ1-2
abundance: -
v_gene: TRBV6-5
d_gene: -
CDR3aa: CASSYSISGAYGYTF
CDR3nt: TGTGCCAGCAGTTACTCGATCTCAGGGGCCTATGGCTACACCTTC

j_gene: TRBJ1-1
abundance: few
v_gene: TRBV12-5
d_gene: -
CDR3aa: CASGWMAENTEAFF
CDR3nt: TGTGCTAGTGGTTGGATGGCAGAAAACACTGAAGCTTTCTTT

j_gene: TRBJ2-2
abundance: -
v_gene: TRBV6-5
d_gene: -
CDR3aa: CASSHTGELFF
CDR3nt: TGTGCCAGCAGCCACACCGGGGAGCTGTTTTTT

j_gene: TRBJ1-2
abundance: -
v_gene: TRBV4-2
d_gene: -
CDR3aa: CASSQAQTANYGYTF
CDR3nt: TGTGCCAGCAGCCAAGCACAGACTGCTAACTATGGCTACACCTTC

j_gene: TRBJ2-6
abundance: -
v_gene: TRBV5-8
d_gene: -
CDR3aa: CASSLDDRQVSGANVLTF
CDR3nt: TGTGCCAGCAGCTTGGACGATCGACAGGTCTCTGGGGCCAACGTCCTGACTTTC

j_gene: TRBJ2-3
abundance: -
v_gene: TRBV5-1
d_gene: -
CDR3aa: CASSPGRVADTQYF
CDR3nt: TGCGCCAGCAGCCCCGGTAGGGTAGCAGATACGCAGTATTTT

j_gene: TRBJ1-2
abundance: -
v_gene: TRBV5-4
d_gene: -
CDR3aa: CASSRRGAYGYTF
CDR3nt: TGTGCCAGCAGCCGCCGGGGGGCCTATGGCTACACCTTC

j_gene: TRBJ2-7
abundance: -
v_gene: TRBV15
d_gene: TRBD1
CDR3aa: CATSTNPGQGDFGF
CDR3nt: TGTGCCACCAGCACAAACCCGGGACAGGGGGATTTTGGCTTC

j_gene: TRBJ1-5
abundance: once
v_gene: TRBV2
d_gene: -
CDR3aa: CASSETVAYTQPQHF
CDR3nt: TGTGCCAGCAGTGAAACGGTAGCGTATACTCAGCCCCAGCATTTT

j_gene: TRBJ1-1
abundance: -
v_gene: TRBV27
d_gene: -
CDR3aa: CASSLSRNTEAFF
CDR3nt: TGTGCCAGCAGTTTATCTAGGAACACTGAAGCTTTCTTT

j_gene: TRBJ1-1
abundance: -
v_gene: TRBV5-1
d_gene: TRBD1
CDR3aa: CASSLAPTGGSEAFF
CDR3nt: TGCGCCAGCAGCTTGGCGCCAACAGGGGGTAGTGAAGCTTTCTTT

j_gene: TRBJ2-3
abundance: -
v_gene: TRBV9
d_gene: -
CDR3aa: CASSVEAGTDTQYF
CDR3nt: TGTGCCAGCAGCGTAGAAGCGGGCACAGATACGCAGTATTTT

j_gene: TRBJ2-5
abundance: -
v_gene: TRBV6-1
d_gene: TRBD1
CDR3aa: CASSESRGPGETQYF
CDR3nt: TGTGCCAGCAGTGAAAGCAGGGGGCCAGGGGAGACCCAGTACTTC

j_gene: TRBJ2-2
abundance: once
v_gene: TRBV18
d_gene: -
CDR3aa: CASSPPSLTGELFF
CDR3nt: TGTGCCAGCTCACCACCGTCCCTAACCGGGGAGCTGTTTTTT

j_gene: TRBJ1-3
abundance: few
v_gene: TRBV4-3
d_gene: -
CDR3aa: CASSQDPPRGGNTIYF
CDR3nt: TGCGCCAGCAGCCAAGATCCCCCCCGGGGAGGAAACACCATATATTTT

j_gene: TRBJ1-2
abundance: few
v_gene: TRBV13
d_gene: -
CDR3aa: CASSLKGTDVSANYGYTF
CDR3nt: TGTGCCAGCAGCTTGAAGGGGACCGACGTGTCGGCTAACTATGGCTACACCTTC

j_gene: TRBJ1-5
abundance: -
v_gene: TRBV7-8
d_gene: -
CDR3aa: CASSLRGKGDQPQHF
CDR3nt: TGTGCCAGCAGCCTCAGGGGCAAGGGCGATCAGCCCCAGCATTTT

j_gene: TRBJ2-3
abundance: -
v_gene: TRBV4-1
d_gene: -
CDR3aa: CASSQDSSAGTDTQYF
CDR3nt: TGCGCCAGCAGCCAAGATTCGTCTGCCGGGACAGATACGCAGTATTTT

j_gene: TRBJ1-2
abundance: -
v_gene: TRBV27
d_gene: -
CDR3aa: CASSFSRGTYGYTF
CDR3nt: TGTGCCAGCAGTTTTTCGCGGGGAACCTATGGCTACACCTTC

j_gene: TRBJ1-5
abundance: few
v_gene: TRBV19
d_gene: -
CDR3aa: CASRDRTHNQPQHF
CDR3nt: TGTGCCAGCCGCGACAGAACACACAATCAGCCCCAGCATTTT

j_gene: TRBJ1-5
abundance: few
v_gene: TRBV6-6
d_gene: -
CDR3aa: CASSPDSNQPQHF
CDR3nt: TGTGCCAGCAGCCCCGACAGCAATCAGCCCCAGCATTTT

j_gene: TRBJ1-2
abundance: -
v_gene: TRBV9
d_gene: -
CDR3aa: CASSGSGGEGGYTF
CDR3nt: TGTGCCAGCAGCGGCTCCGGGGGAGAAGGTGGCTACACCTTC

j_gene: TRBJ2-3
abundance: -
v_gene: TRBV19
d_gene: -
CDR3aa: CASSRLSLLSTDTQYF
CDR3nt: TGTGCCAGTAGTAGACTGTCCCTATTAAGCACAGATACGCAGTATTTT

j_gene: TRBJ2-7
abundance: -
v_gene: TRBV28
d_gene: -
CDR3aa: CASSLSGSLKEQYF
CDR3nt: TGTGCCAGCAGTTTGTCTGGTTCCCTTAAGGAGCAGTACTTC

j_gene: TRBJ1-1
abundance: -
v_gene: TRBV15
d_gene: -
CDR3aa: CATSRDPSGIAEAFF
CDR3nt: TGTGCCACCAGCAGAGATCCTTCAGGGATCGCTGAAGCTTTCTTT

j_gene: TRBJ2-2
abundance: -
v_gene: TRBV5-1
d_gene: -
CDR3aa: CASSLAPGTPTGELFF
CDR3nt: TGCGCCAGCAGCTTGGCGCCAGGGACACCCACCGGGGAGCTGTTTTTT

j_gene: TRBJ1-2
abundance: -
v_gene: TRBV4-3
d_gene: -
CDR3aa: CASSQDTGGAYGYTF
CDR3nt: TGCGCCAGCAGCCAAGATACCGGGGGGGCCTATGGCTACACCTTC

j_gene: TRBJ1-3
abundance: -
v_gene: TRBV11-3
d_gene: -
CDR3aa: CASSLMGRVSGNTIYF
CDR3nt: TGTGCCAGCAGCTTAATGGGAAGGGTTTCTGGAAACACCATATATTTT

j_gene: TRBJ2-7
abundance: -
v_gene: TRBV6-5
d_gene: -
CDR3aa: CASSYAIRDREQYF
CDR3nt: TGTGCCAGCAGTTACGCTATCAGGGACCGCGAGCAGTACTTC

j_gene: TRBJ2-2
abundance: -
v_gene: TRBV28
d_gene: TRBD2
CDR3aa: CASSFLAGAGELFF
CDR3nt: TGTGCCAGCAGTTTCCTAGCGGGGGCCGGGGAGCTGTTTTTT

j_gene: TRBJ2-1
abundance: -
v_gene: TRBV27
d_gene: TRBD2
CDR3aa: CASSSLQQGPGLAVTSYNEQFF
CDR3nt: TGTGCCAGCAGTTCCCTCCAGCAGGGGCCGGGACTAGCGGTGACTTCCTACAATGAGCAGTTCTTC